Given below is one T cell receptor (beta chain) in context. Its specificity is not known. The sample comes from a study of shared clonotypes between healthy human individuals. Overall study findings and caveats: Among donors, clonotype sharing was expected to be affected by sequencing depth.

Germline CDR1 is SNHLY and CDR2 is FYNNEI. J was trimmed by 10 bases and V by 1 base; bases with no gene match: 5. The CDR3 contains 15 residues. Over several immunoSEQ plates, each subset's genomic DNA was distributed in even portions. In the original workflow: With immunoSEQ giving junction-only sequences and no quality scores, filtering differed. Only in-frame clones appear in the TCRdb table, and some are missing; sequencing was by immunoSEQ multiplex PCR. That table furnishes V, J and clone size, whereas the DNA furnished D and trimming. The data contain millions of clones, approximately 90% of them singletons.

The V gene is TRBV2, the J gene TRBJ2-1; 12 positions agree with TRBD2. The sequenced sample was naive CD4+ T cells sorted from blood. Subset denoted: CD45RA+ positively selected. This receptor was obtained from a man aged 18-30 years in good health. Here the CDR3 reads CASSEVASGREEQFF. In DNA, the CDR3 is TGTGCCAGCAGTGAAGTGGCTAGCGGGAGGGAGGAGCAGTTCTTC.